The entry that follows covers one T cell receptor (beta chain) sequence. The assay was immunoSEQ multiplex PCR, and TCRdb's table has in-frame clones only and misses some. The table shows about 120,000 clones, with over 75% occurring only once. The data belong to a study of control samples from healthy donors and cancer patients. The V gene's germline CDR1 is LNHDA and CDR2 SQIVND (reference sequence). The CDR3 covers 13 residues. Trimming took off 9 bases at V and 6 bases at J, with 12 bases between the two ends. The TCR originated in a woman between 45 and 60 years old with colorectal cancer. The sample consisted of PBMCs. J is TRBJ1-6 and V is TRBV19; TRBD1 might be the D (5 bases). The CDR3 loop is CASRATTNSPLHF. CDR3 DNA: TGTGCCAGCAGGGCTACCACTAATTCACCCCTCCACTTT.